This T cell receptor beta chain is from a study of CD4 and CD8 cells across lung adenocarcinoma regions. Germline V gene lookup returns CDR1 MNHEY and CDR2 SMNVEV (reference sequence). V lost 6 bases and J lost 1, with 5 bases in between. The CDR3 loop spans 12 amino acids. TCRdb independently ran MiXCR on the PCR reads; one entry per CDR3 protein. Here the sample spans thousands of distinct CDR3 sequences, about 51% being singletons. The patients had localized lung adenocarcinoma, a non-small cell subtype. Material for sequencing was CD8+ T cells from the center of a lung tumor. The rearrangement uses TRBV27 and TRBJ2-3; the D is unclear. This sequence originates from a female donor with lung adenocarcinoma. The CD4 and CD8 labels of this study may be unreliable. The CDR3 nucleotides are TGTGCCAGCAGGCACGGCACAGATACGCAGTATTTT. Amino acid sequence: CASRHGTDTQYF.